This is a list of T cell receptor beta chains from one sample in a study of T cells in Graves' hyperthyroidism and ophthalmopathy. A single record per CDR3 protein comes from TCRdb applying MiXCR to the multiplex PCR reads. The sample yields roughly 380,000 distinct CDR3 sequences, 13% seen once. Sequencing input: blood. The origin of the receptors is a man younger than 45 with Graves' hyperthyroidism that later progressed to Graves' ophthalmopathy. The CDR3 runs from the conserved cysteine through the conserved F or W. Each record gives: V gene, D gene, clone size, J gene, CDR3 DNA, CDR3 protein. D genes are given only for firm matches. Clone sizes are given selectively: once, few, many, or a class where the clone is expanded.

>TRBV28|.|.|TRBJ1-5
TGTGCCTGCAGTTTGGGGCAGTATAGCAATCAGCCCCAGCATTTT
CACSLGQYSNQPQHF
>TRBV5-1|.|.|TRBJ2-7
TGCGCCAGCAGCTTCCAATTCAACGAGCAGTACTTC
CASSFQFNEQYF
>TRBV5-8|.|.|TRBJ2-1
TGTGCCAGCAGCCGTGGGGGGCCAGGGAGGTATGAGCAGTTCTTC
CASSRGGPGRYEQFF
>TRBV20-1|.|many|TRBJ1-1
TGCAGTGCTAGGGACTCTAAGATCACTGAAGCTTTCTTT
CSARDSKITEAFF
>TRBV4-2|.|once|TRBJ2-5
TGTGCCAGCAGCCAAGATGTGCCTCCTCTGCACTTC
CASSQDVPPLHF
>TRBV3-1|.|many|TRBJ2-1
TGTGCCAGCAGCCAAAGGGGTGTTACGGATGAGCAGTTCTTC
CASSQRGVTDEQFF
>TRBV12-3/TRBV12-4|TRBD1|many|TRBJ1-4
TGTGCCAGCACTCACAGGGGATGGAATGAAAAACTGTTTTTT
CASTHRGWNEKLFF
>TRBV28|.|many|TRBJ1-1
TGTGCCAGCAGTTACCGGACAGACCTTGTAGCTTTCTTT
CASSYRTDLVAFF
>TRBV7-2|.|few|TRBJ2-1
TGTGCCAGCACCAGAGCGGGTCACTCCTACAATGAGCAGTTCTTC
CASTRAGHSYNEQFF
>TRBV6-1|TRBD2|few|TRBJ2-3
TGTGCCAGCAGTTGGGATAGCGGGGGGGGCACAGATACGCAGTATTTT
CASSWDSGGGTDTQYF
>TRBV6-4|.|few|TRBJ1-1
TGTGCCAGCAGTGTCTCGGGAGCGAACACTGAAGCTTTCTTT
CASSVSGANTEAFF
>TRBV5-6|TRBD1|few|TRBJ1-6
TGTGCCAGCAGCTGGGGGACAGGAGTCCTTTCACCCCTCCACTTT
CASSWGTGVLSPLHF
>TRBV4-1|TRBD1|few|TRBJ2-7
TGCGCCAGCAGCCATCCCACAGGGGGCGGATACGAGCAGTACTTC
CASSHPTGGGYEQYF
>TRBV6-4|TRBD1|once|TRBJ1-2
TGTGCCAGCAGTGACTCATGGGATACCGACAGGGATGGCTACACCTTC
CASSDSWDTDRDGYTF
>TRBV4-1|TRBD1|many|TRBJ1-4
TGCGCCAGCAGCCAGACAGGGCCTAATGAAAAACTGTTTTTT
CASSQTGPNEKLFF
>TRBV5-5|TRBD1|.|TRBJ2-1
TGTGCCAGCAGCTTGGCCGACAGGGGGTGGGGCAATGAGCAGTTCTTC
CASSLADRGWGNEQFF
>TRBV7-2|.|few|TRBJ1-4
TGTGCCAGCAGCACTTTCCGGCAGGAAGTAAATGAAAAACTGTTTTTT
CASSTFRQEVNEKLFF
>TRBV15|.|.|TRBJ2-4
TGTGCCACCAGCACACAGGCACTAGCCAAAAACATTCAGTACTTC
CATSTQALAKNIQYF
>TRBV10-3|.|.|TRBJ1-2
TGTGCCATCAGTGCTGGGGCGGATAACTATGGCTACACCTTC
CAISAGADNYGYTF
>TRBV29-1|TRBD1|few|TRBJ2-4
TGCAGCGTCGGACAGGGGCTAGCCAAAAACATTCAGTACTTC
CSVGQGLAKNIQYF
>TRBV4-1|.|few|TRBJ2-7
TGCGCCAGCAGCTTCCGGGAGACCTACGAGCAGTACTTC
CASSFRETYEQYF
>TRBV28|TRBD2|.|TRBJ2-1
TGTGCCAGCAGTTTGATCCCTAGCGGGGGGATGATTTTCTTC
CASSLIPSGGMIFF
>TRBV9|.|.|TRBJ2-7
TGTGCCAGCAGCGTAGGTGATAGCGGTCTCTACGAGCAGTACTTC
CASSVGDSGLYEQYF
>TRBV20-1|.|.|TRBJ1-5
TGCAGTGCTAGCGGGGGTTCTAGCAATCAGCCCCAGCATTTT
CSASGGSSNQPQHF
>TRBV3-1|TRBD2|.|TRBJ2-1
TGTGCCAGCAGCCAAGACGGGGGGGCCGGGAATGAGCAGTTCTTC
CASSQDGGAGNEQFF
>TRBV10-2|TRBD1|.|TRBJ2-3
TGCGCCAGCAGTGAGTTCGGGACAGGGCCAGATACGCAGTATTTT
CASSEFGTGPDTQYF
>TRBV19|.|.|TRBJ1-1
TGTGCCAGTAGTACCCCTCGAGAGGGCACTGAAGCTTTCTTT
CASSTPREGTEAFF
>TRBV7-9|TRBD2|.|TRBJ2-1
TGTGCCAGCAGCTTTGGACTAGCGGGGGGATACAATGAGCAGTTCTTC
CASSFGLAGGYNEQFF
>TRBV15|.|few|TRBJ1-5
TGTGCCACCAGCAGACCCCGCGGAGGGGGCAATCAGCCCCAGCATTTT
CATSRPRGGGNQPQHF
>TRBV12-3/TRBV12-4|TRBD2|many|TRBJ2-7
TGTGCCAGCAGTTACCGCGGGAGCGAGCAGTACTTC
CASSYRGSEQYF
>TRBV28|.|.|TRBJ2-7
TGTGCCAGCAGTGTAGGAACAATGGGACCCTACGAGCAGTACTTC
CASSVGTMGPYEQYF
>TRBV6-1|TRBD2|few|TRBJ2-5
TGTGCCAGCACCTCGGGACTAGCGGTGGAGACCCAGTACTTC
CASTSGLAVETQYF
>TRBV7-8|.|many|TRBJ2-7
TGTGCCAGCAGCTTAGCACCGGCAGGGGCTTCCTACGAGCAGTACTTC
CASSLAPAGASYEQYF
>TRBV9|.|.|TRBJ1-2
TGTGCCAGCAGCGGGACAAACATGAGATATGGCTACACCTTC
CASSGTNMRYGYTF
>TRBV5-1|TRBD2|.|TRBJ2-7
TGCGCCAGCAGCTCGGGGGATCCGGGGGGGCTTTACGAGCAGTACTTC
CASSSGDPGGLYEQYF
>TRBV9|.|few|TRBJ2-5
TGTGCCAGCAGCCTTGGACAGCGTCCAGAGACCCAGTACTTC
CASSLGQRPETQYF
>TRBV20-1|.|few|TRBJ1-1
TGCAGTGCTAGAAATCCGCAGGGTGGGGACACTGAAGCTTTCTTT
CSARNPQGGDTEAFF
>TRBV27|.|.|TRBJ1-2
TGTGCCAGCAGTTTAACCCCCCCGCCAGGGGAGGAAGGCTACACCTTC
CASSLTPPPGEEGYTF
>TRBV12-3/TRBV12-4|TRBD1|many|TRBJ1-5
TGTGCCAGCAGTTTAGCGGGACAGGGGGCTAGTCAGCCCCAGCATTTT
CASSLAGQGASQPQHF
>TRBV29-1|.|many|TRBJ1-2
TGCAGCCTACACGTGGGCGGCTATGGCTACACCTTC
CSLHVGGYGYTF
>TRBV15|.|.|TRBJ2-7
TGTGCCACCAGCGGAGGGACATTCTCCTACGAGCAGTACTTC
CATSGGTFSYEQYF
>TRBV7-9|.|.|TRBJ1-1
TGTGCCAGCAGCCTTCAGGACGGAGTCACTGAAGCTTTCTTT
CASSLQDGVTEAFF
>TRBV5-6|TRBD1|many|TRBJ1-5
TGTGCCAGCAGCTTGACAGGGGGGACCCAGCATTTT
CASSLTGGTQHF
>TRBV4-1|.|few|TRBJ1-2
TGCGCCAGCAGCTCCCAGGGTGTTAACTATGGCTACACCTTC
CASSSQGVNYGYTF
>TRBV27|TRBD1|.|TRBJ1-6
TGTGCCAGCAGCCGGGGACAGGCCAGCTCCTATAATTCACCCCTCCACTTT
CASSRGQASSYNSPLHF
>TRBV27|TRBD2|many|TRBJ2-1
TGTGCCAGCAAACGGACTAGCGGGACCTACAATGAGCAGTTCTTC
CASKRTSGTYNEQFF
>TRBV3-1|.|many|TRBJ2-7
TGTGCCAGCAGCCAAGATTCCAGGTATTTCGGCAGGGACTCCTACGAGCAGTACTTC
CASSQDSRYFGRDSYEQYF
>TRBV24-1|.|few|TRBJ2-1
TGTGCCACCAGTATTCAGGGACGGCCTAGACCTCAGTACAATGAGCAGTTCTTC
CATSIQGRPRPQYNEQFF
>TRBV3-1|TRBD2|many|TRBJ2-3
TGTGCCAGCAGCCAAGGCGGGGGGGAGACAGATACGCAGTATTTT
CASSQGGGETDTQYF
>TRBV20-1|.|many|TRBJ2-1
TGCAGTGCTAGATACGGGGGAACGAATGAGCAGTTCTTC
CSARYGGTNEQFF
>TRBV6-1|.|few|TRBJ2-7
TGTGCCAGCAGCGGTTCGGCCTACGAGCAGTACTTC
CASSGSAYEQYF
>TRBV12-3/TRBV12-4|.|few|TRBJ2-5
TGTGCCAGCAGTTTAACGCCAGAGACCCAGTACTTC
CASSLTPETQYF
>TRBV3-1|.|many|TRBJ1-5
TGTGCCAGCAGCCAAGGGGGGGAGAATCAGCCCCAGCATTTT
CASSQGGENQPQHF